The source of this T cell receptor beta chain is a study of blood T cell repertoires in COVID-19. Study-level information: Sites across the United States, Italy and Spain contributed samples from acute and convalescent COVID-19. The analysed material was cDNA or gDNA that came from T cells, B-cell-depleted T cells, or PBMCs.

Germline V gives CDR1 PRHDT, CDR2 FYEKMQ (reference sequence). Trimming shortened V by 5 bases and J by 8 bases, and 13 bases separated the two germline ends. CDR3 length equals 13 residues. The protocol was immunoSEQ multiplex PCR, while the TCRdb copy is restricted to in-frame clones and leaves out a portion. The sample shows 240,000 or so clones, approximately 88% of them seen only once. V and J are TRBV13 and TRBJ2-1; no firm D call. Material for sequencing was peripheral blood. The source is a woman in her thirties with acute or convalescent COVID-19. The CDR3 here is CASSLVRGYEQFF. The CDR3 DNA follows: TGTGCCAGCAGCCTGGTCAGAGGCTATGAGCAGTTCTTC. Together with reference TRBV13 and TRBJ2-1, the CDR3 gives the full variable domain: AAGVIQSPRHLIKEKRETATLKCYPIPRHDTVYWYQQGPGQDPQFLISFYEKMQSDKGSIPDRFSAQQFSDYHSELNMSSLELGDSALYFCASSLVRGYEQFFGPGTRLTVL.